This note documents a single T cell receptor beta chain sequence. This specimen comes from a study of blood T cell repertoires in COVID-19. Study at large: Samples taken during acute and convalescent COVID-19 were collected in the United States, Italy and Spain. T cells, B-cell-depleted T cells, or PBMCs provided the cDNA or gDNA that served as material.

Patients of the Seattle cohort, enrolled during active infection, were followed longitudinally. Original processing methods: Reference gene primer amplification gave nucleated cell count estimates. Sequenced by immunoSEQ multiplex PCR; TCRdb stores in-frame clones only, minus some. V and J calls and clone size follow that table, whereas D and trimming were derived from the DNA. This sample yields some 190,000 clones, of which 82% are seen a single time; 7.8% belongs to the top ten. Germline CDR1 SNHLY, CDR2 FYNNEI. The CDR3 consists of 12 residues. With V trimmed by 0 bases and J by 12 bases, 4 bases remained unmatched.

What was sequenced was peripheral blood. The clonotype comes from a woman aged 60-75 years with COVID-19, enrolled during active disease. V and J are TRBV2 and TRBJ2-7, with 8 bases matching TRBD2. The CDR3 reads CASSEAQREWYF. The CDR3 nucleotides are TGTGCCAGCAGTGAAGCCCAGCGGGAGTGGTACTTC.